Given below is one T cell receptor beta chain in context. These data originate in a study of blood T cell repertoires in COVID-19. Study in general: Both acute and convalescent COVID-19 samples were obtained from the United States, Italy and Spain.

CDR1 and CDR2 from the germline V gene are LGHNA and YNFKEQ. CDR3 size: 15 residues. Trimming pared 1 base from V and 7 bases from J, leaving 14 bases between. The data were produced by immunoSEQ multiplex PCR, yet TCRdb's version contains in-frame clones alone and is incomplete. The table has 350,000 to 500,000 clones, 70% to 90% seen once; the top ten hold roughly 1.4%. Assignment of participants to cohorts was predicated upon participant-reported clinical history. The chain uses TRBV4-2 and TRBJ1-5, with a tentative D call TRBD1 (6 bases). The sequence was obtained from a woman aged 18-30 years who had been exposed to COVID-19. What was sequenced was PBMCs or T cells enriched from blood (not recorded which). The CDR3 DNA sequence: TGTGCCAGCAGCCAAGCAGCCAGGGGTATACAGCCCCAGCATTTT. It codes for CASSQAARGIQPQHF.